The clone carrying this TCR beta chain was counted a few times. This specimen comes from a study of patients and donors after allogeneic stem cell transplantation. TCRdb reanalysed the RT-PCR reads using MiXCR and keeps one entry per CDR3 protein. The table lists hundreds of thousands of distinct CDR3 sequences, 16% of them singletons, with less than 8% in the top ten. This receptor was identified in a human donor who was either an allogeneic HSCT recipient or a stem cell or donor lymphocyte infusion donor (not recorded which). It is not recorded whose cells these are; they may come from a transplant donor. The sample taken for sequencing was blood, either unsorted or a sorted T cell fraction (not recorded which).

The CDR3 sequence is CATRHRMNTEAFF. The CDR3 coding sequence is TGTGCCACCCGACACAGGATGAACACTGAAGCTTTCTTT. The gene calls are TRBV24-1 and TRBJ1-1; weak D call: TRBD1 (5 bases). Germline V CDR1 and CDR2: KGHDR, SFDVKD. V was trimmed by 9 bases and J by 0 bases, leaving 10 bases between them. The CDR3 covers 13 residues.